This TCR beta chain came from a study of beta chain features in type 1 diabetes. Overall study findings and caveats: Significant though moderate, a shortening of TCRB CDR3s appeared in all four CD4+ subsets of Type 1 diabetes patients. Any HLA effect on TCRB rearrangement was left unresolved by small sub-analyses. An over-representation of cells with high TCR expression could result from cDNA sequencing.

Germline V lookup: CDR1 SGHTA, CDR2 FQGTGA. J was trimmed by 2 bases and V by 3 bases; bases with no gene match: 4. The CDR3 runs 16 residues. Turning to this clone: Its cognate antigen is unknown.

TCRB transcripts that were expressed got sequenced, as all of the isolated RNA had been reverse transcribed. TCRdb keeps only in-frame clones here, not all; method: immunoSEQ multiplex PCR. The sample records hundreds of thousands of clones, 15% being singletons. In all sorted populations, purity surpassed 98%. The clonotype originates from a man aged 18 to 35 in good health. Input material: naive CD4+ T cells from blood. The chain is built from TRBV7-3 and TRBJ2-6, with 7 bases fitting TRBD2. The CDR3 loop is CASSLKGGTGANVLTF. The DNA for the CDR3 is TGTGCCAGCAGCTTGAAGGGAGGGACTGGGGCCAACGTCCTGACTTTC. Together with reference TRBV7-3 and TRBJ2-6, the CDR3 gives the full variable domain: GAGVSQTPSNKVTEKGKYVELRCDPISGHTALYWYRQSLGQGPEFLIYFQGTGAADDSGLPNDRFFAVRPEGSVSTLKIQRTERGDSAVYLCASSLKGGTGANVLTFGAGSRLTVL.